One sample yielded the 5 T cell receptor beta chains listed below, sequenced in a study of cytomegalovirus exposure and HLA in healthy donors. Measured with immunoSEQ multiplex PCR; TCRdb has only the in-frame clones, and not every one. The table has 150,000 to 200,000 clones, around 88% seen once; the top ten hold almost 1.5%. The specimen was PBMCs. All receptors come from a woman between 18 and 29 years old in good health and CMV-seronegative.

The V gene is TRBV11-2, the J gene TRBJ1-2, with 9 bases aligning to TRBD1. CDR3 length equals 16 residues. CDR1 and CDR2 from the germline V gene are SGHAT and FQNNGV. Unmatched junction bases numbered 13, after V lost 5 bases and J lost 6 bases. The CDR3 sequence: CASSNRTGAAANGYTF. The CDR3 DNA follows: TGTGCCAGCAGCAATAGGACAGGGGCCGCTGCCAATGGCTACACCTTC.

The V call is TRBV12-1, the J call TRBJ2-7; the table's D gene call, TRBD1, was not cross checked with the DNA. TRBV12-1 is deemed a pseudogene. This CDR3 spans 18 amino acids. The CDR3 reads CASSLGPSGQGKSYEQYF. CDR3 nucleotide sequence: TGTGCCAGCAGCCTGGGCCCCTCGGGACAGGGGAAATCCTACGAGCAGTACTTC.

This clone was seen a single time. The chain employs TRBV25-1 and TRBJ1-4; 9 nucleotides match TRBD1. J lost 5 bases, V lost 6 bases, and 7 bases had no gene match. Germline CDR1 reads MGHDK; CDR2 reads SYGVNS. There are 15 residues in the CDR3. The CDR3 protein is CASRETGTGNEKLFF. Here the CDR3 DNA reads TGTGCCAGCAGAGAAACCGGGACAGGGAATGAAAAACTGTTTTTT.

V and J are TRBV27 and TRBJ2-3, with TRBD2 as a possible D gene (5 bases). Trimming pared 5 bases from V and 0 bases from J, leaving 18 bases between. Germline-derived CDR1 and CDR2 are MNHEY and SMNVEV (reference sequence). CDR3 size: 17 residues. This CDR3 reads CASSQTPDYPSTDTQYF. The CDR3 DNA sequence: TGTGCCAGCAGTCAAACCCCAGACTACCCTAGCACAGATACGCAGTATTTT.

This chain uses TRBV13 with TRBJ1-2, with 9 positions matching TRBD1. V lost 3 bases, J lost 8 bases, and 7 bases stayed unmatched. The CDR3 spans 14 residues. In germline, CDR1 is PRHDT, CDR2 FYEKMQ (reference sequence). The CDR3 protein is CASSLVTGGRGYTF. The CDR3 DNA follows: TGTGCCAGCAGCTTGGTCACAGGGGGCCGGGGCTACACCTTC.